This is a list of T cell receptor beta chains from one sample in a study of T-cell memory formation after mild COVID-19. TCRdb analysed the 5' RACE reads with MiXCR anew, one entry per CDR3 protein. The sample includes about 540,000 distinct CDR3 sequences, about a fifth of them seen just once. Sequenced sample: PBMCs or a T cell subset sorted from them (not recorded which). The origin of the receptors is an adult woman who had mild COVID-19 (a few samples of this study predate the infection). Cell type and time point are not known. CDR3s include the opening cysteine and the closing phenylalanine or tryptophan. A D gene is named only where the DNA matches it firmly. The size of a clone is reported for some rows only, either as once, few or many, or as a class for expanded clones.

clone_size: few; d_call: .; j_call: TRBJ1-5; v_call: TRBV7-3; cdr3_aa: CASSQDRIGQPQHF; cdr3_nt: TGTGCCAGCAGCCAGGACAGAATTGGTCAGCCCCAGCATTTT
clone_size: .; d_call: .; j_call: TRBJ2-7; v_call: TRBV4-2; cdr3_aa: CASSQESRYDHEQYF; cdr3_nt: TGTGCCAGCAGCCAAGAATCGCGCTATGACCACGAGCAGTACTTC
clone_size: .; d_call: TRBD2; j_call: TRBJ2-7; v_call: TRBV5-4; cdr3_aa: CASSSKTSGGTEQYF; cdr3_nt: TGTGCCAGCAGCTCCAAGACTAGCGGGGGGACCGAGCAGTACTTC
clone_size: .; d_call: .; j_call: TRBJ2-2; v_call: TRBV24-1; cdr3_aa: CATSDLSRTFGELFF; cdr3_nt: TGTGCCACCAGTGATTTGAGTCGGACATTCGGGGAGCTGTTTTTT
clone_size: .; d_call: .; j_call: TRBJ1-1; v_call: TRBV5-1; cdr3_aa: CASSFRTEATEAFF; cdr3_nt: TGCGCCAGCAGCTTCCGGACGGAGGCCACTGAAGCTTTCTTT
clone_size: few; d_call: .; j_call: TRBJ1-1; v_call: TRBV5-1; cdr3_aa: CASSSPQGGNTEAFF; cdr3_nt: TGCGCCAGCAGCTCACCACAGGGAGGGAACACTGAAGCTTTCTTT
clone_size: .; d_call: .; j_call: TRBJ1-2; v_call: TRBV7-9; cdr3_aa: CASSFWYGYTF; cdr3_nt: TGTGCCAGCAGCTTTTGGTATGGCTACACCTTC
clone_size: once; d_call: .; j_call: TRBJ1-2; v_call: TRBV12-3/TRBV12-4; cdr3_aa: CATLENYGYTF; cdr3_nt: TGTGCCACTCTAGAGAACTATGGCTACACCTTC
clone_size: .; d_call: .; j_call: TRBJ1-1; v_call: TRBV4-1; cdr3_aa: CASSQEITNTEAFF; cdr3_nt: TGCGCCAGCAGCCAAGAGATAACGAACACTGAAGCTTTCTTT
clone_size: few; d_call: .; j_call: TRBJ2-7; v_call: TRBV12-3/TRBV12-4; cdr3_aa: CASSLALEQYF; cdr3_nt: TGTGCCAGCAGTTTAGCGCTCGAGCAGTACTTC
clone_size: few; d_call: .; j_call: TRBJ1-2; v_call: TRBV5-4; cdr3_aa: CASSLRVGGYTF; cdr3_nt: TGTGCCAGCAGCTTGAGGGTCGGGGGCTACACCTTC
clone_size: few; d_call: TRBD2; j_call: TRBJ2-1; v_call: TRBV19; cdr3_aa: CASSAAGEAYNEQFF; cdr3_nt: TGTGCCAGTAGTGCGGCGGGAGAAGCCTACAATGAGCAGTTCTTC
clone_size: .; d_call: TRBD2; j_call: TRBJ2-7; v_call: TRBV7-2; cdr3_aa: CASSHWGGSGYEQYF; cdr3_nt: TGTGCCAGCAGCCACTGGGGCGGGAGTGGGTACGAGCAGTACTTC
clone_size: few; d_call: TRBD2; j_call: TRBJ2-5; v_call: TRBV7-6; cdr3_aa: CASRQTPALAGVIQETQYF; cdr3_nt: TGTGCCAGCAGACAGACCCCCGCACTAGCGGGGGTTATACAAGAGACCCAGTACTTC
clone_size: many; d_call: .; j_call: TRBJ1-1; v_call: TRBV29-1; cdr3_aa: CSGTINTEAFF; cdr3_nt: TGCAGCGGGACCATCAACACTGAAGCTTTCTTT
clone_size: .; d_call: .; j_call: TRBJ2-7; v_call: TRBV7-2; cdr3_aa: CASSLMSTWSGEQYF; cdr3_nt: TGTGCCAGCAGCTTAATGTCAACCTGGAGTGGCGAGCAGTACTTC
clone_size: .; d_call: .; j_call: TRBJ1-2; v_call: TRBV2; cdr3_aa: CASSESDYGYTF; cdr3_nt: TGTGCCAGCAGTGAATCCGACTATGGCTACACCTTC
clone_size: few; d_call: .; j_call: TRBJ2-7; v_call: TRBV25-1; cdr3_aa: CASSTPGKGYEQYF; cdr3_nt: TGTGCCAGCAGTACCCCGGGAAAAGGCTACGAGCAGTACTTC
clone_size: .; d_call: TRBD2; j_call: TRBJ2-7; v_call: TRBV20-1; cdr3_aa: CSAPGLSSGVSYEQYF; cdr3_nt: TGCAGTGCGCCCGGCCTCTCTAGCGGAGTTAGTTACGAGCAGTACTTC
clone_size: .; d_call: .; j_call: TRBJ2-1; v_call: TRBV15; cdr3_aa: CATVDRRTTRYNEQFF; cdr3_nt: TGTGCCACGGTCGACAGGAGAACCACTCGATACAATGAGCAGTTCTTC
clone_size: many; d_call: TRBD2; j_call: TRBJ2-1; v_call: TRBV5-5; cdr3_aa: CASSLGLGTSGYNEQFF; cdr3_nt: TGTGCCAGCAGCCTGGGCCTTGGGACTAGCGGCTACAATGAGCAGTTCTTC
clone_size: many; d_call: .; j_call: TRBJ2-7; v_call: TRBV11-2; cdr3_aa: CASSLEGRVYEQYF; cdr3_nt: TGTGCCAGCAGCTTAGAGGGCAGGGTATACGAGCAGTACTTC